This T cell receptor beta chain comes out of a study of T cell repertoires in cytomegalovirus infection. Study-wide background: Matching HLA type, along with CMV infection, was indicated by public TCR beta signatures. Study-wide points: CMV carriers with the relevant HLA were identified by cumulative public TCR beta family frequency. The study found HLA-C-restricted CMV-specific TCR beta clonotypes dominating the ex vivo response.

Per germline, CDR1 SGHDT and CDR2 YYEEEE. This CDR3 region has 12 residues. Trimming took off 6 bases at V and 6 bases at J, with 12 bases between the two ends. There are a few counts of this clonotype. The antigen is undetermined. TCRdb reanalysed the reads using MiXCR and keeps one entry per CDR3 protein. Of 650,000 to 900,000 distinct CDR3 sequences in the sample, roughly 29% were seen once. Material: cultured CD8+ T cells from PBMCs, obtained from culture after CMV antigen stimulation. The chain joins TRBV5-6 to TRBJ1-2; D is unclear. The TCR comes from a human donor in good health (CMV status not recorded). Some clones in this sample may be carry-over from other donors' samples. The CDR3 coding sequence is TGTGCCAGCAACGACCGCTTCGATGGCTACACCTTC. Translation: CASNDRFDGYTF.